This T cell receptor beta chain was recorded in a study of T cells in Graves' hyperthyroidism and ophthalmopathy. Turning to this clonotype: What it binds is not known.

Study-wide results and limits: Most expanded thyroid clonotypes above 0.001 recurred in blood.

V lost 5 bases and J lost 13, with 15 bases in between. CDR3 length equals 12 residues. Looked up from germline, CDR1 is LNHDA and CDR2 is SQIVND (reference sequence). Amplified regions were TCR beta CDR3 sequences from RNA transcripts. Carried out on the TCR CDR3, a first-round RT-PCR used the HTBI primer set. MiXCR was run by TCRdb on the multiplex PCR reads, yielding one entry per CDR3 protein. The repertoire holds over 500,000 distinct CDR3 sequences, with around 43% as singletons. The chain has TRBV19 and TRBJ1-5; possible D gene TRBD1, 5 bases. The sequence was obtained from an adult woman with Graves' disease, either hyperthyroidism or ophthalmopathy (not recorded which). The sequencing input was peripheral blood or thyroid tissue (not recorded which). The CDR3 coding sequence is TGTGCCAGTAGTGCCCAGGGAAGCAATCAGCATTTT. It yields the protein CASSAQGSNQHF. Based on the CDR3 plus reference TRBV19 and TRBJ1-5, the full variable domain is DGGITQSPKYLFRKEGQNVTLSCEQNLNHDAMYWYRQDPGQGLRLIYYSQIVNDFQKGDIAEGYSVSREKKESFPLTVTSAQKNPTAFYLCASSAQGSNQHFGDGTRLSIL.